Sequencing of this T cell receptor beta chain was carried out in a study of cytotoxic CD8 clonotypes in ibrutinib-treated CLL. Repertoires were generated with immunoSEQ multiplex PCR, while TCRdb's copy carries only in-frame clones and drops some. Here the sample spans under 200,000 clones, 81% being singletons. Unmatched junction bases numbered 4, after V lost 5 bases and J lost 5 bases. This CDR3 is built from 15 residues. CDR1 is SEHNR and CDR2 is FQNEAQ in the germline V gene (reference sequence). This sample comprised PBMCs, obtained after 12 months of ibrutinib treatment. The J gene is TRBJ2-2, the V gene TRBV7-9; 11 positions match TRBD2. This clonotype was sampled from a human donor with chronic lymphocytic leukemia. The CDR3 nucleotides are TGTGCCAGCAGCATTTCTAGCGGGAGGACCGGGGAGCTGTTTTTT. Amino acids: CASSISSGRTGELFF. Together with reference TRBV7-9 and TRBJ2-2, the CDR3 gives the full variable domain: DTGVSQNPRHKITKRGQNVTFRCDPISEHNRLYWYRQTLGQGPEFLTYFQNEAQLEKSRLLSDRFSAERPKGSFSTLEIQRTEQGDSAMYLCASSISSGRTGELFFGEGSRLTVL.